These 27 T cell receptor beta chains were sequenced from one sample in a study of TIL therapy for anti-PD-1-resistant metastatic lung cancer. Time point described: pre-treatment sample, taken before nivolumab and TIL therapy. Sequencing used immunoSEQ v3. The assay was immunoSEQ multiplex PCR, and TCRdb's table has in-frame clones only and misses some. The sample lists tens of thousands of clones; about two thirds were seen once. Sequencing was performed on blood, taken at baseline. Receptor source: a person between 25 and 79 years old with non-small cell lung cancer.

The CDR3 nucleotides read TGTGCCAGCAGCGTATACGGTAGCACAGATACGCAGTATTTT. Its protein is CASSVYGSTDTQYF. This sequence joins TRBV9 and TRBJ2-3; D not certain. Trimming cost V 1 base and J 0 bases, with 6 bases left between them. From germline, CDR1 is SGDLS and CDR2 YYNGEE. The CDR3 is 14 residues long.

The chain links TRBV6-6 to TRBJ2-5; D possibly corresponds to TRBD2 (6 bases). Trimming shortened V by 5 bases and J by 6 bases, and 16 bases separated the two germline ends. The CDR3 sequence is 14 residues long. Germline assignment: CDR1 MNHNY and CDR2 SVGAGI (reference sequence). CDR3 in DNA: TGTGCCAGCAGTCCTCTTTCTGGGAGGAAGACCCAGTACTTC. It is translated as CASSPLSGRKTQYF.

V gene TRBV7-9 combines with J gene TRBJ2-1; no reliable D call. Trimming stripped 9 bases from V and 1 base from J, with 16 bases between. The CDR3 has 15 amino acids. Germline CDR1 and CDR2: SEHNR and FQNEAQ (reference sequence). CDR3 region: CASYATGASYNEQFF. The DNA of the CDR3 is TGTGCCAGTTACGCCACGGGTGCGTCCTACAATGAGCAGTTCTTC. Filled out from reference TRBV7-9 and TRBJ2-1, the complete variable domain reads DTGVSQNPRHKITKRGQNVTFRCDPISEHNRLYWYRQTLGQGPEFLTYFQNEAQLEKSRLLSDRFSAERPKGSFSTLEIQRTEQGDSAMYLCASYATGASYNEQFFGPGTRLTVL.

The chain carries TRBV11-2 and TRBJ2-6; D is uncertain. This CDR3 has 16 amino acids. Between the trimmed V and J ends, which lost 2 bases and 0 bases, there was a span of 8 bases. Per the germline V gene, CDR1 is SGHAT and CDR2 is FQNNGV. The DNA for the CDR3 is TGTGCCAGCAGCTTATCCGGCAGCTCTGGGGCCAACGTCCTGACTTTC. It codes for CASSLSGSSGANVLTF.

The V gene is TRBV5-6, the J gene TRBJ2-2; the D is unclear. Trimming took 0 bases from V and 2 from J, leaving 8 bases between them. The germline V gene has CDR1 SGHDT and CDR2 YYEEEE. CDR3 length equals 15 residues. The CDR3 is CASSLEGRNTGELFF. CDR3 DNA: TGTGCCAGCAGCTTGGAAGGGCGAAACACCGGGGAGCTGTTTTTT.

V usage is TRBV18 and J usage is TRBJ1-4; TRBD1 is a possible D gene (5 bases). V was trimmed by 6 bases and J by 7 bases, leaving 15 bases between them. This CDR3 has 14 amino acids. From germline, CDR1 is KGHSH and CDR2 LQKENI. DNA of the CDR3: TGTGCCAGCTCCCAAGGGGCCGCGGGTGAAAAACTGTTTTTT. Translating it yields CASSQGAAGEKLFF.

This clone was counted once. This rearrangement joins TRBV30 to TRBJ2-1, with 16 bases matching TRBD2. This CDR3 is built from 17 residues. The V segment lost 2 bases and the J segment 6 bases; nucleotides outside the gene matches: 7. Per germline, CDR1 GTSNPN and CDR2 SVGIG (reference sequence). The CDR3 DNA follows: TGTGCCTGGAGTAGGGGACTAGCGGGAGGGGGGCGCAATGAGCAGTTCTTC. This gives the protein CAWSRGLAGGGRNEQFF.

The CDR3 coding sequence is TGTGCCAGCAGTCCACCAACGGGACTTCCTGAACGACAAGAGACCCAGTACTTC. Translation: CASSPPTGLPERQETQYF. The chain carries TRBV28 and TRBJ2-5; tentatively, D is TRBD2 (6 bases). The germline V gene has CDR1 MDHEN and CDR2 SYDVKM. V was trimmed by 5 bases and J by 2 bases, leaving 24 bases between them. This CDR3 contains 18 residues.

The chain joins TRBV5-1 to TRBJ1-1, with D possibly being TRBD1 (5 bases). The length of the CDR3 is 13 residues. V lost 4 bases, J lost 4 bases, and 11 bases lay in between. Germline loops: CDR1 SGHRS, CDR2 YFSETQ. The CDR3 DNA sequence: TGCGCCAGCAGCCATCAGGGAGGCACTGAAGCTTTCTTT. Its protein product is CASSHQGGTEAFF.

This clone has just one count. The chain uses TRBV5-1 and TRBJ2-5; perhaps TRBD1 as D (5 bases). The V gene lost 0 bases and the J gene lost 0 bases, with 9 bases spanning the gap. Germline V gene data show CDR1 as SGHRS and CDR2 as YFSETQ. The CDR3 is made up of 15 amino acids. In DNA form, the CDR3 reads TGCGCCAGCAGCTTGGGACAGATGTACCAAGAGACCCAGTACTTC. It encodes CASSLGQMYQETQYF.

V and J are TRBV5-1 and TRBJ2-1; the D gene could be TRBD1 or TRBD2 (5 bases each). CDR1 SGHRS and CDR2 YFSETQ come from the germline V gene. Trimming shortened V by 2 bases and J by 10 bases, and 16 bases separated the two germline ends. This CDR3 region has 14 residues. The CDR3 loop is CASSFGDGVGEQFF. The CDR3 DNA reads TGCGCCAGCAGCTTCGGGGACGGGGTAGGCGAGCAGTTCTTC.

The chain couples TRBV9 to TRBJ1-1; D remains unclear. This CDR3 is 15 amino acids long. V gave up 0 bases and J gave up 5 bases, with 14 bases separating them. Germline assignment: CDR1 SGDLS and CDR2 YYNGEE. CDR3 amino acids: CASSVGTGKRTEAFF. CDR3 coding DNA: TGTGCCAGCAGCGTAGGAACGGGAAAAAGGACTGAAGCTTTCTTT.

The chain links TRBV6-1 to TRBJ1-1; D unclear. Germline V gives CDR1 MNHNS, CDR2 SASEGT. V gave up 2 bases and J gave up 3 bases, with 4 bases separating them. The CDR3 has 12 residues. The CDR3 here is CASSEPDTEAFF. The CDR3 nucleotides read TGTGCCAGCAGTGAACCGGACACTGAAGCTTTCTTT.

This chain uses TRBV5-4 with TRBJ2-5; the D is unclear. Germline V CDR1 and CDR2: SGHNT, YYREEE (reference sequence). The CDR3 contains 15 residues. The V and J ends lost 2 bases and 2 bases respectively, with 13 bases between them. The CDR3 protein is CASSLLNSPQETQYF. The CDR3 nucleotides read TGTGCCAGCAGCTTACTCAACTCTCCTCAAGAGACCCAGTACTTC.

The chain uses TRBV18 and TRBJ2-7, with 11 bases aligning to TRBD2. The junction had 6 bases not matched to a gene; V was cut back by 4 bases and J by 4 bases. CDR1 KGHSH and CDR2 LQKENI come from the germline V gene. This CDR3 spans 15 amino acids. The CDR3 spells CASSRSGGATYEQYF. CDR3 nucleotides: TGTGCCAGCTCACGTAGCGGGGGGGCCACATACGAGCAGTACTTC.

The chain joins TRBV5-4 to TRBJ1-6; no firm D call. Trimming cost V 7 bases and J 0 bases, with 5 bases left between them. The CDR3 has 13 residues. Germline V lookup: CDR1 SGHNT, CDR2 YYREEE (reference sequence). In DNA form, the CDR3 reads TGTGCCAGCCAATTCTCCTATAATTCACCCCTCCACTTT. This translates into CASQFSYNSPLHF.

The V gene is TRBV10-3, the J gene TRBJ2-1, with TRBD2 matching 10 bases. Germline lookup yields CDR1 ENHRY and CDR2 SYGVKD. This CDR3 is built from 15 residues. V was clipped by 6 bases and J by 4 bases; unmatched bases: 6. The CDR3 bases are TGTGCCATCAGCGACTGGACTAGCGGTTACAATGAGCAGTTCTTC. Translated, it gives CAISDWTSGYNEQFF.

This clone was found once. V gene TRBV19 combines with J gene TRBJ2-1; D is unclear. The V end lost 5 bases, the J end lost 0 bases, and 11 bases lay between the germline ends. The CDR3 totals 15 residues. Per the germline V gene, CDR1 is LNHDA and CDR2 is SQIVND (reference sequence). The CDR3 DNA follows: TGTGCCAGTAGTCCAAGTATCAACTCCTACAATGAGCAGTTCTTC. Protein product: CASSPSINSYNEQFF.

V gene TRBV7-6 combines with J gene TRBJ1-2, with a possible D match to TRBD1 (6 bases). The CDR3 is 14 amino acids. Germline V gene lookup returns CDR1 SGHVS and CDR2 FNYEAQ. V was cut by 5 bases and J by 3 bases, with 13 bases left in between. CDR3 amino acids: CASSPRAGDYGYTF. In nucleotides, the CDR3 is TGTGCCAGCAGCCCCCGGGCAGGGGACTATGGCTACACCTTC.

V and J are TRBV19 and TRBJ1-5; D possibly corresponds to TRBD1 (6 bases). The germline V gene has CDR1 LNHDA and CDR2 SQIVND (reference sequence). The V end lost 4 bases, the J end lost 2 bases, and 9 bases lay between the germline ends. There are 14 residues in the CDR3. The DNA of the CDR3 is TGTGCCAGTAGTACCAGACAGGGCAATCAGCCCCAGCATTTT. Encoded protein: CASSTRQGNQPQHF. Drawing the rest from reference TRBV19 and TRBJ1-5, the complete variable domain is DGGITQSPKYLFRKEGQNVTLSCEQNLNHDAMYWYRQDPGQGLRLIYYSQIVNDFQKGDIAEGYSVSREKKESFPLTVTSAQKNPTAFYLCASSTRQGNQPQHFGDGTRLSIL.

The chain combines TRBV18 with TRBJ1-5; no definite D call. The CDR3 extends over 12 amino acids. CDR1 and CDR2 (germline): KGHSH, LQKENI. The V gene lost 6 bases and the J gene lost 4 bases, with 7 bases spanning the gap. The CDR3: CASSSGNQPQHF. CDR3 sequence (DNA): TGTGCCAGCTCGTCCGGAAATCAGCCCCAGCATTTT. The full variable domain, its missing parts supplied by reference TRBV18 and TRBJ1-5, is NAGVMQNPRHLVRRRGQEARLRCSPMKGHSHVYWYRQLPEEGLKFMVYLQKENIIDESGMPKERFSAEFPKEGPSILRIQQVVRGDSAAYFCASSSGNQPQHFGDGTRLSIL.

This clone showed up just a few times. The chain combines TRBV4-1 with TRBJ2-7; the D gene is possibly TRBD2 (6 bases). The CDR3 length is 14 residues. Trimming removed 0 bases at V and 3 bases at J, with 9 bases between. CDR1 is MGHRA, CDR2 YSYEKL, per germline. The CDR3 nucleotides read TGCGCCAGCAGCCAAGAGAAAGCGGGCTACGAGCAGTACTTC. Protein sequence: CASSQEKAGYEQYF.

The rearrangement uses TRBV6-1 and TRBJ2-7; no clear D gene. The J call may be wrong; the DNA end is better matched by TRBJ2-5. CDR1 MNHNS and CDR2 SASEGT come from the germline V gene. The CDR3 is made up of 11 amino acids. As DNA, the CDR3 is TGTGCCAGCAGTGAATTCGGGACCCAGTACTTC. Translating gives CASSEFGTQYF.

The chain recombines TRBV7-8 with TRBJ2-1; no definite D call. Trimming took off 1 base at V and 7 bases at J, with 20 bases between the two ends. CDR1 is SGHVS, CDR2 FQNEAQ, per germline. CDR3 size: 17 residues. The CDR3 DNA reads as TGTGCCAGCAGCTTAGGCTGGAGATCCAACCTAGGGAATGAGCAGTTCTTC. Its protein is CASSLGWRSNLGNEQFF.

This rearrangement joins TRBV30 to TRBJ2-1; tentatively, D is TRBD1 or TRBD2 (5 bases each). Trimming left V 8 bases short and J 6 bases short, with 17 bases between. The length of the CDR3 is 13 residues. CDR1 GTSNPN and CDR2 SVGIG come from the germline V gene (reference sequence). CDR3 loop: CAGGLIQINEQFF. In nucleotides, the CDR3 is TGTGCCGGGGGATTAATACAGATCAATGAGCAGTTCTTC.

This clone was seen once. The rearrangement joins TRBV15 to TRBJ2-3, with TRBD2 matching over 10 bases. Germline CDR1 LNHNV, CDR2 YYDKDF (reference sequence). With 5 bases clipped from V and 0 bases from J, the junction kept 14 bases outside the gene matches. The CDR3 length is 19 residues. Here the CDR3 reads CATSAGRTSGTSSTDTQYF. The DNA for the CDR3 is TGTGCCACCAGCGCGGGCCGCACTAGCGGGACTTCTAGCACAGATACGCAGTATTTT.

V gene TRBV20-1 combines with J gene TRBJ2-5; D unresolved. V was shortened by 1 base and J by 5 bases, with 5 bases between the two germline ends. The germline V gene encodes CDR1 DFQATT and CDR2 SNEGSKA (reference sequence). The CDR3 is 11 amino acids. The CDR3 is CSARGGETQYF. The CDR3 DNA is TGCAGTGCTAGAGGTGGGGAGACCCAGTACTTC.